A selection of T cell receptor beta chains follows, all from one sample in a study of tumor and adjacent non-tumor tissue in lung cancer. Using its own MiXCR run on the multiplex PCR reads, TCRdb lists one record per CDR3 protein. The table has about 85,000 distinct CDR3 sequences, about 66% seen once; the top ten hold roughly 15%. Sample: lung tumor tissue. These receptors were taken from a man between 65 and 85 years old with non-small cell lung cancer. The CDR3 runs from the conserved cysteine through the conserved F or W. The D gene is left open where the match is weak. Part of the rows lack a size; the others show once, few, many or a class for expanded clones.

d_call j_call clone_size v_call cdr3_aa cdr3_nt
NA TRBJ1-1 NA TRBV11-3 CDSSRAGTNMNTEAFF TGTGACAGCAGCCGCGCCGGGACAAATATGAACACTGAAGCTTTCTTT
TRBD2 TRBJ2-1 NA TRBV4-2 CVSSRGLATAHERFF TGTGTCAGCAGCCGAGGACTAGCGACAGCACATGAGCGGTTCTTC
NA TRBJ1-2 NA TRBV11-2 CASSVSTGNYYYTF TGTGCCAGCAGCGTCTCTACAGGGAACTATTACTACACCTTC
NA TRBJ2-1 NA TRBV28 CASSLFPFSSPYNEQFF TGTGCCAGCAGTTTATTTCCTTTCTCGAGTCCCTACAATGAGCAGTTCTTC
NA TRBJ2-2 NA TRBV11-2 CASSLCVNTGELFF TGTGCCAGCAGCTTATGCGTGAACACCGGGGAGCTATTTTTT
NA TRBJ2-7 many TRBV10-3 CAISVGASYEQYF TGTGCCATCAGTGTCGGAGCCTCCTACGAGCAGTACTTC
NA TRBJ2-7 many TRBV7-9 CASSLTVTYEQYF TGTGCCAGCAGCTTGACAGTTACCTACGAGCAGTACTTC
NA TRBJ2-1 NA TRBV4-1 CASSPFPLAPGDEQFF TGCGCCAGCAGCCCTTTCCCCCTAGCACCAGGGGATGAGCAGTTCTTC
TRBD1 TRBJ1-2 NA TRBV10-3 CAFSAVGGGYTF TGTGCCTTCAGTGCCGTAGGGGGCGGCTACACTTTC
TRBD2 TRBJ2-1 many TRBV5-4 CASSRGGAGADNEQFF TGTGCCAGCAGCCGGGGGGGGGCGGGAGCGGACAATGAGCAGTTCTTC
NA TRBJ2-7 few TRBV5-1 CASSTGRSYEPYF TGCGCCAGCAGCACCGGACGGTCCTACGAGCCGTACTTC
NA TRBJ1-2 few TRBV7-9 CTSSLLPLQQGGYTF TGTACCAGCAGCTTACTCCCCCTACAACAGGGTGGCTACACCTTC
NA TRBJ2-2 NA TRBV11-2 CISSNQGAGELFF TGTATCAGCAGTAATCAGGGAGCCGGGGAGCTGTTTTTT
NA TRBJ1-1 NA TRBV20-1 CSARAGEAFF TGCAGTGCTAGAGCCGGAGAAGCTTTCTTT
NA TRBJ2-5 NA TRBV20-1 CNASRIGAGETQYF TGCAATGCTAGTCGGATCGGGGCGGGAGAGACCCAGTACTTC
NA TRBJ2-2 NA TRBV6-1 CACRAPNSGELFF TGTGCCTGCAGGGCACCCAACTCAGGGGAGCTGTTTTTC
NA TRBJ1-1 NA TRBV7-9 CAITFSLEATEAFF TGTGCCATCACCTTTAGCCTGGAGGCCACTGAAGCTTTCTTT
TRBD1 TRBJ2-5 NA TRBV4-2 CVSSQDPQGAGKEIQYF TGTGTCAGCAGCCAAGATCCACAGGGGGCTGGAAAAGAGATCCAGTACTTC
NA TRBJ2-5 few TRBV7-9 CANSSRGTGETQYF TGTGCCAACAGCTCCAGGGGAACGGGCGAGACCCAGTACTTC
NA TRBJ1-5 NA TRBV29-1 CSVVPSTDTQHF TGTAGCGTTGTCCCGAGCACAGATACGCAGCATTTT
NA TRBJ1-1 NA TRBV12-3/TRBV12-4 CASREKNTEAFF TGTGCCAGCAGAGAGAAGAACACTGAAGCTTTCTTT
NA TRBJ2-5 NA TRBV4-1 CASSQVISRGETQYF TGCGCCAGCAGCCAAGTGATCAGCAGGGGCGAGACGCAGTACTTC
NA TRBJ2-5 medium-sized TRBV11-2 CASSQEGETQYF TGTGCCAGCAGCCAAGAGGGAGAGACCCAGTACTTC
NA TRBJ1-1 many TRBV4-2 CASSQELNTEAFF TGTGCCAGCAGCCAAGAATTGAACACTGAAGCTTTCTTT
NA TRBJ1-2 NA TRBV29-1 CSVEFGAENCGYTF TGCAGCGTTGAGTTCGGAGCAGAGAACTGTGGCTACACCTTC